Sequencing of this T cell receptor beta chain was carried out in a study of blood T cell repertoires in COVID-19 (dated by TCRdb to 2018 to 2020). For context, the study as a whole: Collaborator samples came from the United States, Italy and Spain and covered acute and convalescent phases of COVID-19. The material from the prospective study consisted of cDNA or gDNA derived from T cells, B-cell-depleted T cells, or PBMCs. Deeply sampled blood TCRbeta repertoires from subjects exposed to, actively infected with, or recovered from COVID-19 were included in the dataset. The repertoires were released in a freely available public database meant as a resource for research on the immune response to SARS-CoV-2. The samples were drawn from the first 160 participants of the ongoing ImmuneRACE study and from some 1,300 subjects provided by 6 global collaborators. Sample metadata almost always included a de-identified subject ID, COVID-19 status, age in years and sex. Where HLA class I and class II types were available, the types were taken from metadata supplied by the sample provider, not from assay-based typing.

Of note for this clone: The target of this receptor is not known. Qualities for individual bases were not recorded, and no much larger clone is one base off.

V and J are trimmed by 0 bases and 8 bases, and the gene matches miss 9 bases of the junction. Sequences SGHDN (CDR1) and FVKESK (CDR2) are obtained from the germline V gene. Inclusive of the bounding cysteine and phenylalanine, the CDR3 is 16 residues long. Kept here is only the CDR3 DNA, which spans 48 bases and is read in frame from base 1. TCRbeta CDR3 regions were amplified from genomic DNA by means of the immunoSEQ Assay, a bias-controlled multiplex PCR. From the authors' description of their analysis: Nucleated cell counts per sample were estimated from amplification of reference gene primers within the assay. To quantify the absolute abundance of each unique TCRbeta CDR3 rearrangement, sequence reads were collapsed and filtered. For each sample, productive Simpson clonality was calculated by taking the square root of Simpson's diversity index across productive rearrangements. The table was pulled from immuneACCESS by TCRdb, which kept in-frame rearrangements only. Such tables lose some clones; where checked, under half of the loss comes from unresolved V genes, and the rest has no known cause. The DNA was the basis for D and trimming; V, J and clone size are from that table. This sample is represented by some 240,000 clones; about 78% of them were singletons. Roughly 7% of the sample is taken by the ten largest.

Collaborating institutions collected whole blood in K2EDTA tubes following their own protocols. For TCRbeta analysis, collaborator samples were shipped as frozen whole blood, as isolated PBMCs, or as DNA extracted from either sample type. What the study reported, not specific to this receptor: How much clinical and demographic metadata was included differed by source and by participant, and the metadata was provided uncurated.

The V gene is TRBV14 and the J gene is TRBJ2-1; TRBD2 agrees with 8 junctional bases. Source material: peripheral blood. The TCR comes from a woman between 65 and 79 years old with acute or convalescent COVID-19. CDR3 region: CASSQDLGGGRYEQFF. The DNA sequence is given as TGTGCCAGCAGCCAAGATCTTGGCGGGGGGAGGTATGAGCAGTTCTTC.